This T cell receptor beta chain derives from a study of response to subunit inactivated influenza vaccine. Overall study findings and caveats: There was a suggestion from the authors that each seasonal influenza vaccination recruits few new T cells.

Many counts were recorded for this clonotype. Its antigen is as yet unknown. This CDR3 comprises 14 residues. The germline V gene encodes CDR1 SQVTM and CDR2 ANQGSEA. Trimming cost V 2 bases and J 3 bases; bases outside gene matches: 4. TCRdb itself ran the RT-PCR reads through MiXCR, one entry per CDR3 protein. The data contain about 480,000 distinct CDR3 sequences, approximately 10% of them singletons. The sample here was PBMCs from blood, taken more than 35 days after vaccination. This receptor was identified in a man in his fifties who received an inactivated influenza vaccine. The chain combines TRBV29-1 with TRBJ2-7; the match to TRBD1 covers 10 bases. CDR3 in DNA: TGCAGCGTTGAAATCCGGGACAGGGGCTACGAGCAGTACTTC. This codes for CSVEIRDRGYEQYF.